Listed below are T cell receptor beta chains from one sample, sequenced in a study of T cells expressing NK-cell markers. TCRdb reprocessed the 5' RACE reads and stores each CDR3 protein as one record, lacking DNA. Listed are 300,000 to 500,000 distinct CDR3 sequences; about 10% falls within the top ten. Input material: blood T cells: a sorted CD56 or NKG2C T cell subset, CD4+ or CD8+ T cells, or bulk PBMC T cells (not recorded which). The receptors come from a woman aged 45-65 years in good health. CDR3s include the opening cysteine and the closing phenylalanine or tryptophan.

TRBV29-1	TRBJ1-2	CSVVAGQSRNGYTF
TRBV5-1	TRBJ2-7	CASSEREEQYF
TRBV7-8	TRBJ2-1	CASSLRAGTSGLEQFF
TRBV20-1	TRBJ2-5	CSARALGTQETQYF
TRBV20-1	TRBJ2-7	CSARDKRSYYEQYF
TRBV7-9	TRBJ2-1	CASSLGLRLALDNEQFF
TRBV7-2	TRBJ1-3	CASSLEAGRAGNTIYF
TRBV6-5	TRBJ2-2	CASSRKTPGRGGTGELFF
TRBV11-2	TRBJ2-7	CASSLAAGDSYEQYF
TRBV25-1	TRBJ1-1	CASSEYYGTEAFF
TRBV2	TRBJ1-1	CASSEALRAVNTEAFF
TRBV4-1	TRBJ2-3	CASSQVARPSTDTQYF
TRBV20-1	TRBJ1-6	CSARDPRDRELRSSYNSPLHF
TRBV5-1	TRBJ2-1	CASSSPPGLAGGFRNEQFF
TRBV20-1	TRBJ1-1	CSAAGGRGNEAFF
TRBV7-9	TRBJ2-2	CASTPTGSATGELFF
TRBV4-1	TRBJ2-1	CASSSWVVRNEQFF
TRBV24-1	TRBJ2-2	CATSERQGPGELFF
TRBV2	TRBJ2-3	CASLGTAIKNFTDTQYF
TRBV12-5	TRBJ1-6	CASVGGGLGFSPLHF
TRBV11-1	TRBJ2-7	CASSHRPGGDYEQYF
TRBV5-1	TRBJ2-3	CASSLWSASTDTQYF
TRBV20-1	TRBJ2-3	CSQGAGDTQYF
TRBV29-1	TRBJ1-2	CSVENRDAYYGYTF
TRBV12-3/TRBV12-4	TRBJ2-7	CASSHTGGDEQYF
TRBV15	TRBJ2-1	CATSRDIPGTENNEQFF
TRBV10-3	TRBJ2-7	CAISERDPSSYEQYF
TRBV29-1	TRBJ2-1	CSVVRREKSEQFF
TRBV12-3/TRBV12-4	TRBJ2-1	CASSAFGGQFF
TRBV7-8	TRBJ2-3	CASSLRKTNTDTQYF
TRBV5-1	TRBJ2-1	CASSLAAMGLNEQFF
TRBV9	TRBJ1-3	CASSVAGGNTIYF
TRBV6-5	TRBJ1-1	CASSDRLGLNTEAFF
TRBV10-3	TRBJ2-2	CAISEIRTGELFF
TRBV5-1	TRBJ2-3	CASSPGLAGGLSTDTQYF
TRBV27	TRBJ2-3	CASSFGGMRADTQYF
TRBV7-3	TRBJ2-7	CASSPDPSYEQYF
TRBV29-1	TRBJ2-1	CSVEPGVGNEQFF
TRBV12-3/TRBV12-4	TRBJ1-6	CASSFSDSPLHF
TRBV7-8	TRBJ2-1	CASSPTLAGGGNEQFF
TRBV12-3/TRBV12-4	TRBJ2-5	CASSLDRVAFGETQYF
TRBV3-1	TRBJ2-3	CASSQAPGGRTDTQYF